These 26 T cell receptor beta chains originate from one sample sequenced in a study of PD-L1 blockade in urothelial cancer. The time point denotes: peripheral blood 6 weeks after treatment start. Sequenced by immunoSEQ multiplex PCR; TCRdb stores in-frame clones only, minus some. The data contain about 30,000 clones, less than 90% of them singletons. Sample: PBMCs, taken around atezolizumab (anti-PD-L1) treatment. All receptors derive from a man between 70 and 80 years old with urothelial cancer.

A few counts support this clone. The chain employs TRBV9 and TRBJ2-3; the match to TRBD2 covers 12 bases. CDR1 is SGDLS and CDR2 is YYNGEE in the germline V gene. There are 17 residues in the CDR3. V trimming: 4 bases; J trimming: 1 base; junction bases outside the gene matches: 7. The CDR3 region is CASSSLAGGPGTDTQYF. DNA for the CDR3: TGTGCCAGCAGCTCTCTAGCGGGGGGGCCCGGCACAGATACGCAGTATTTT.

Here the CDR3 DNA reads TGTGCCAGCAGCGGGAGGACGCTCTTCTCTGGAAACACCATATATTTT. Its protein is CASSGRTLFSGNTIYF. The rearrangement links TRBV12-1 to TRBJ1-3. TRBV12-1 is a known pseudogene. This CDR3 contains 16 residues.

This clone was counted a single time. The chain couples TRBV9 to TRBJ2-1; 8 nucleotides align to TRBD2. The CDR3 length is 16 residues. Germline lookup yields CDR1 SGDLS and CDR2 YYNGEE. Trimming cost V 0 bases and J 6 bases; bases outside gene matches: 8. The DNA for the CDR3 is TGTGCCAGCAGCGTAGATAACGGGAGGGCCCTCAATGAGCAGTTCTTC. It translates to CASSVDNGRALNEQFF.

This clone was seen only a few times. The rearrangement links TRBV7-9 to TRBJ2-1; no clear D. Trimming left V 2 bases short and J 2 bases short, with 7 bases between. The CDR3 length is 14 residues. CDR1 is SEHNR and CDR2 is FQNEAQ in the germline V gene (reference sequence). CDR3 protein: CASSLFETYNEQFF. In DNA, the CDR3 is TGTGCCAGCAGCTTATTTGAGACCTACAATGAGCAGTTCTTC.

CDR3 DNA sequence: TGTGCCAGCAGGACAGGGGCGGGCACTGAAGCTTTCTTT. Its translation is CASRTGAGTEAFF. This chain links TRBV2 with TRBJ1-1; 8 bases align to TRBD1. The CDR3 loop spans 13 amino acids. Germline V CDR1 and CDR2: SNHLY, FYNNEI. V lost 6 bases, J lost 4 bases, and 4 bases stayed unmatched.

V usage is TRBV6-6 and J usage is TRBJ2-1; 11 nucleotides line up with TRBD2. Germline loops: CDR1 MNHNY, CDR2 SVGAGI (reference sequence). The length of the CDR3 is 15 residues. The V segment lost 6 bases and the J segment 5 bases; nucleotides outside the gene matches: 6. This chain's CDR3 is CASRATSGADNEQFF. The CDR3 nucleotides read TGTGCCAGCAGAGCGACTAGCGGGGCGGACAATGAGCAGTTCTTC.

The chain joins TRBV19 to TRBJ2-7, with 11 bases fitting TRBD1. Per the germline V gene, CDR1 is LNHDA and CDR2 is SQIVND (reference sequence). This CDR3 has 14 amino acids. The J segment lost 3 bases and the V segment lost 4 bases, leaving 2 bases of the junction unmatched. CDR3 nucleotide sequence: TGTGCCAGTAGTACCGGGACAGGGGGCTACGAGCAGTACTTC. Translating it yields CASSTGTGGYEQYF.

V and J are TRBV11-3 and TRBJ2-3, with 8 positions matching TRBD1. This CDR3 comprises 15 residues. Per germline, CDR1 SGHNT and CDR2 YENEEA. With V trimmed by 1 base and J by 5 bases, 5 bases remained unmatched. The CDR3 protein is CASSLGRGPVDTQYF. CDR3 bases: TGTGCCAGCAGCTTAGGCAGGGGGCCCGTAGATACGCAGTATTTT.

The chain uses TRBV30 and TRBJ2-1, with D tentatively TRBD1 (7 bases). Trimming stripped 0 bases from V and 10 bases from J, with 13 bases between. Germline lookup yields CDR1 GTSNPN and CDR2 SVGIG (reference sequence). The CDR3 spans 13 residues. CDR3 residues: CAWSVGRGREQFF. The CDR3 nucleotides read TGTGCCTGGAGTGTAGGCAGGGGGAGGGAGCAGTTCTTC.

This chain links TRBV7-8 with TRBJ2-7; no clear D gene. The V end was cut by 3 bases, the J end by 2 bases, with 14 bases between. This CDR3 comprises 15 residues. The germline V gene encodes CDR1 SGHVS and CDR2 FQNEAQ. Written as DNA, the CDR3 is TGTGCCAGCAGCTTGAAAGTGGAGAGCACCTACGAGCAGTACTTC. It codes for CASSLKVESTYEQYF.

This chain joins TRBV7-2 and TRBJ2-1, with TRBD2 matching over 10 bases. Germline V gene data show CDR1 as SGHTA and CDR2 as FQGNSA. The CDR3 extends over 15 amino acids. V gave up 1 base and J gave up 7 bases; unmatched junction bases: 4. The CDR3 region has the DNA TGTGCCAGCAGCTTAGTCGCTAGCGGGAGTAATGAGCAGTTCTTC. It yields the protein CASSLVASGSNEQFF. Supplemented by reference TRBV7-2 and TRBJ2-1, the full variable domain reads GAGVSQSPSNKVTEKGKDVELRCDPISGHTALYWYRQSLGQGLEFLIYFQGNSAPDKSGLPSDRFSAERTGGSVSTLTIQRTQQEDSAVYLCASSLVASGSNEQFFGPGTRLTVL.

The chain carries TRBV30 and TRBJ1-2, with D uncertain. This CDR3 contains 13 residues. Trimming cost V 0 bases and J 3 bases, with 8 bases left between them. CDR1 GTSNPN and CDR2 SVGIG come from the germline V gene (reference sequence). The CDR3 reads CAWSVNSYYGYTF. The DNA for the CDR3 is TGTGCCTGGAGTGTGAACAGTTACTATGGCTACACCTTC.

The DNA of the CDR3 is TGTGCCAGCAGTAACCCCCCAGGGGCGAGCACAGATACGCAGTATTTT. Translation: CASSNPPGASTDTQYF. V and J are TRBV28 and TRBJ2-3, with a possible D match to TRBD1 (6 bases). The CDR3 extends over 16 amino acids. The V and J ends lost 5 bases and 0 bases respectively, with 15 bases between them. Germline V gene sequence: CDR1 MDHEN, CDR2 SYDVKM.

This rearrangement joins TRBV13 to TRBJ2-6; TRBD1 might be the D (6 bases). Germline V gene data show CDR1 as PRHDT and CDR2 as FYEKMQ (reference sequence). The CDR3 loop spans 19 amino acids. V was shortened by 0 bases and J by 0 bases, with 15 bases between the two germline ends. CDR3 in DNA: TGTGCCAGCAGCTTAGGCCGGAACAGGGTGATCTCTGGGGCCAACGTCCTGACTTTC. Amino acid sequence: CASSLGRNRVISGANVLTF.

This clone occurred a few times. The chain employs TRBV28 and TRBJ1-1, with no clear D. Trimming took off 3 bases at V and 3 bases at J, with 14 bases between the two ends. Germline V gene lookup returns CDR1 MDHEN and CDR2 SYDVKM. The length of the CDR3 is 15 residues. The CDR3 reads CASSFQVILDTEAFF. The CDR3 nucleotides read TGTGCCAGCAGTTTCCAGGTAATCCTTGACACTGAAGCTTTCTTT. The full variable domain, with the rest looked up from reference TRBV28 and TRBJ1-1, is DVKVTQSSRYLVKRTGEKVFLECVQDMDHENMFWYRQDPGLGLRLIYFSYDVKMKEKGDIPEGYSVSREKKERFSLILESASTNQTSMYLCASSFQVILDTEAFFGQGTRLTVV.

This clone was found once. The chain employs TRBV30 and TRBJ1-2; D is undetermined. Germline V gene sequence: CDR1 GTSNPN, CDR2 SVGIG (reference sequence). The CDR3 consists of 11 residues. V gave up 2 bases and J gave up 2 bases, with 3 bases separating them. CDR3 amino acids: CAWSSNYGYTF. The CDR3 region has the DNA TGTGCCTGGAGTTCAAACTATGGCTACACCTTC. Supplemented by reference TRBV30 and TRBJ1-2, the full variable domain reads SQTIHQWPATLVQPVGSPLSLECTVEGTSNPNLYWYRQAAGRGLQLLFYSVGIGQISSEVPQNLSASRPQDRQFILSSKKLLLSDSGFYLCAWSSNYGYTFGSGTRLTVV.

V and J are TRBV28 and TRBJ1-1; no reliable D call. V was trimmed by 10 bases and J by 5 bases, leaving 11 bases between them. This CDR3 region has 11 residues. Germline lookup yields CDR1 MDHEN and CDR2 SYDVKM. CDR3 sequence reads: CATTVETEAFF. In nucleotides, the CDR3 is TGTGCCACCACCGTAGAGACTGAAGCTTTCTTT.

The rearrangement joins TRBV7-9 to TRBJ2-2, with TRBD2 matching 12 bases. The junction had 3 bases not matched to a gene; V was cut back by 3 bases and J by 4 bases. The V gene's germline CDR1 is SEHNR and CDR2 FQNEAQ (reference sequence). The CDR3 covers 16 residues. DNA of the CDR3: TGTGCCAGCAGCTTTAGACTAGCGGGAGTCACCGGGGAGCTGTTTTTT. Protein: CASSFRLAGVTGELFF.

The V and J genes are TRBV5-6 and TRBJ1-5; 7 nucleotides match TRBD1. The germline V gene has CDR1 SGHDT and CDR2 YYEEEE. V gave up 2 bases and J gave up 5 bases; unmatched junction bases: 4. The CDR3 contains 14 residues. The CDR3 loop reads CASSFGQDDQPQHF. The CDR3 DNA follows: TGTGCCAGCAGCTTCGGACAGGATGATCAGCCCCAGCATTTT.

The V call is TRBV19, the J call TRBJ1-5, with TRBD1 matching over 8 bases. Germline-derived CDR1 and CDR2 are LNHDA and SQIVND (reference sequence). The CDR3 has 16 amino acids. V lost 5 bases, J lost 5 bases, and 11 bases stayed unmatched. The CDR3 loop is CASSFRTGRQHQPQHF. The CDR3 nucleotides read TGTGCCAGTAGTTTCCGGACAGGGCGTCAGCATCAGCCCCAGCATTTT.

The rearrangement uses TRBV9 and TRBJ1-2; no reliable D call. The germline V gene has CDR1 SGDLS and CDR2 YYNGEE. Trimming took 0 bases from V and 8 from J, leaving 8 bases between them. The CDR3 totals 12 residues. The CDR3 sequence is CASSVEPWGYTF. CDR3 in DNA: TGTGCCAGCAGCGTAGAGCCGTGGGGCTACACCTTC.

The chain uses TRBV4-3 and TRBJ1-5, with D maybe TRBD1 (5 bases). This CDR3 spans 16 amino acids. Trimming took 0 bases from V and 5 from J, leaving 14 bases between them. Per germline, CDR1 LGHNA and CDR2 YSLEER. CDR3 DNA: TGCGCCAGCAGCCAAGATCGAAGGGGAATGGATCAGCCCCAGCATTTT. It translates to CASSQDRRGMDQPQHF.

V gene TRBV9 combines with J gene TRBJ2-1; 7 bases align to TRBD2. This CDR3 comprises 15 residues. V was clipped by 4 bases and J by 2 bases; unmatched bases: 6. The V gene's germline CDR1 is SGDLS and CDR2 YYNGEE. The CDR3 is CASSQSGETYNEQFF. The CDR3 DNA sequence: TGTGCCAGCAGCCAAAGCGGGGAGACCTACAATGAGCAGTTCTTC.

This clone has just one count. For the CDR3, the DNA is TGTGCCAGCAGCACCGACAGGGGTAGGTCCTACGAGCAGTACTTC. Protein product: CASSTDRGRSYEQYF. The J gene is TRBJ2-7, the V gene TRBV2; 8 positions agree with TRBD1. The J segment lost 1 base and the V segment lost 6 bases, leaving 8 bases of the junction unmatched. This CDR3 has 15 amino acids. CDR1 is SNHLY, CDR2 FYNNEI, per germline.

The V call is TRBV19, the J call TRBJ2-3, with 9 bases fitting TRBD2. CDR1 LNHDA and CDR2 SQIVND come from the germline V gene (reference sequence). Trimming cost V 1 base and J 6 bases; bases outside gene matches: 5. The CDR3 covers 15 residues. CDR3 sequence: CASSIGLAGKDTQYF. CDR3 DNA: TGTGCCAGTAGTATAGGGCTAGCGGGGAAGGATACGCAGTATTTT.

This clone appeared once. This sequence joins TRBV28 and TRBJ2-1, with D possibly being TRBD2 (6 bases). Looked up from germline, CDR1 is MDHEN and CDR2 is SYDVKM. The CDR3 is made up of 17 amino acids. V was shortened by 5 bases and J by 2 bases, with 19 bases between the two germline ends. In DNA, the CDR3 is TGTGCCAGCAGTCCATTTGCCGGAGGGTCTACCTACAATGAGCAGTTCTTC. Translated, it gives CASSPFAGGSTYNEQFF.